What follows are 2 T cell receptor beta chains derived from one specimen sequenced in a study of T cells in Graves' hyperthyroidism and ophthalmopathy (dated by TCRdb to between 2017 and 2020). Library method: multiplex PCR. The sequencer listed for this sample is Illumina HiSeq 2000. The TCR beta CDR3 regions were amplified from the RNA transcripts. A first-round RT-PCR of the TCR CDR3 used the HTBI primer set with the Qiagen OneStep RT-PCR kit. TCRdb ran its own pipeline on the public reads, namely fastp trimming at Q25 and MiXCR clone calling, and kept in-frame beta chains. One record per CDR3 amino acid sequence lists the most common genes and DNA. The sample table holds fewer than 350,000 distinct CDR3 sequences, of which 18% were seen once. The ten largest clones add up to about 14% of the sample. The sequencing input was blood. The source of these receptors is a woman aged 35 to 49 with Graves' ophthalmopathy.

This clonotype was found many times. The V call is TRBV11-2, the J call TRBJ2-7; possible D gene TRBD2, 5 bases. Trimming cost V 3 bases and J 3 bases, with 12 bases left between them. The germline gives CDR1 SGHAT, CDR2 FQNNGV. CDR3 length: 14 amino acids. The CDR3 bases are TGTGCCAGCAGCTTTCGACCCGACTACTACGAGCAGTACTTC. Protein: CASSFRPDYYEQYF.

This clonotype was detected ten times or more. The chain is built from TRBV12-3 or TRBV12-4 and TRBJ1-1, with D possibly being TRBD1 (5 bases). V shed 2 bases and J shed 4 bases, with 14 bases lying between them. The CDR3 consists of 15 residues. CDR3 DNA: TGTGCCAGCAGTTTATTCGGGACGTCTAGCACTGAAGCTTTCTTT. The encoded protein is CASSLFGTSSTEAFF.